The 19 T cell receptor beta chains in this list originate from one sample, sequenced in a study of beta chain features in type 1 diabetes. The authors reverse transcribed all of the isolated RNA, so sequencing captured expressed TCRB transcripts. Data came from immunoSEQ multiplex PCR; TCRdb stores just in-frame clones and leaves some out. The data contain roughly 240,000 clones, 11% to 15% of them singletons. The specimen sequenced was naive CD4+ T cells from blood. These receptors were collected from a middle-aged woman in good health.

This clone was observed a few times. In DNA form, the CDR3 reads TGTGCCAGCAGTGAAGCGAGGGTGCGGGTGCAGTATTTT. Protein: CASSEARVRVQYF. The chain employs TRBV6-1 and TRBJ2-3; maybe TRBD2 (5 bases). Per germline, CDR1 MNHNS and CDR2 SASEGT. Trimming cost V 0 bases and J 11 bases, with 12 bases left between them. This CDR3 spans 13 amino acids.

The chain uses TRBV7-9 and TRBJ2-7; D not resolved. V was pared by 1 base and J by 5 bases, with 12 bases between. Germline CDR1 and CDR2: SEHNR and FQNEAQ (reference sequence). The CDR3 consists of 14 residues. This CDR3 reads CASSLDRAPDEQYF. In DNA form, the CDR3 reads TGTGCCAGCAGCTTAGATCGCGCGCCCGACGAGCAGTACTTC.

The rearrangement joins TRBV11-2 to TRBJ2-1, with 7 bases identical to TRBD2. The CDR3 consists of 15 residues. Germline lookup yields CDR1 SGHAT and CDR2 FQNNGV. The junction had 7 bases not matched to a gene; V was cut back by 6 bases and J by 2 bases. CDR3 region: CASSRIGLAYNEQFF. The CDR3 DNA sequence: TGTGCCAGCAGTCGGATCGGACTAGCCTACAATGAGCAGTTCTTC.

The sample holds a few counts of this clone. CDR3 protein: CASRRDRNNEQFF. The CDR3 DNA sequence: TGTGCCAGCAGAAGGGACAGGAACAATGAGCAGTTCTTC. The genes are TRBV6-5 and TRBJ2-1; TRBD1 aligns across 8 bases. V lost 6 bases, J lost 5 bases, and 3 bases stayed unmatched. Germline CDR1 MNHEY, CDR2 SVGAGI. This CDR3 spans 13 amino acids.

The CDR3 bases are TGTGCCAGCAACCCCTGGCGGGGAAGCACAGATACGCAGTATTTT. Translation: CASNPWRGSTDTQYF. V usage is TRBV5-4 and J usage is TRBJ2-3; D possibly corresponds to TRBD2 (6 bases). Germline V gives CDR1 SGHNT, CDR2 YYREEE (reference sequence). This CDR3 is built from 15 residues. V was cut by 6 bases and J by 0 bases, with 14 bases left in between. The full variable domain, in which reference TRBV5-4 and TRBJ2-3 provide the parts outside the CDR3, is ETGVTQSPTHLIKTRGQQVTLRCSSQSGHNTVSWYQQALGQGPQFIFQYYREEENGRGNFPPRFSGLQFPNYSSELNVNALELDDSALYLCASNPWRGSTDTQYFGPGTRLTVL.

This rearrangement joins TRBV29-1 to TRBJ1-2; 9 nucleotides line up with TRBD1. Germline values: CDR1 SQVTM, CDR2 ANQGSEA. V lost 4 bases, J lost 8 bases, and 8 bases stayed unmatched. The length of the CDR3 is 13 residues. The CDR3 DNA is TGCAGCGTTGGGGGACAGGGTTTGGTCGGCTACACCTTC. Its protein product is CSVGGQGLVGYTF.

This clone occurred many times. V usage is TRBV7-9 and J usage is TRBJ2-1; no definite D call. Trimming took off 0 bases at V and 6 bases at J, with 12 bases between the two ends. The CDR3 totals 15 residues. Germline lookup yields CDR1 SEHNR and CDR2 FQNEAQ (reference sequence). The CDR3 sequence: CASSLAGPIPNEQFF. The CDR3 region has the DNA TGTGCCAGCAGCTTAGCTGGCCCCATACCCAATGAGCAGTTCTTC.

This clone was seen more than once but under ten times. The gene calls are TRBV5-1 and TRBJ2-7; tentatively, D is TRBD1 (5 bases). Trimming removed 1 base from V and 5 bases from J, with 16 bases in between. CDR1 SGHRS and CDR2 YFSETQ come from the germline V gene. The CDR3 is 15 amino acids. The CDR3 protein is CASSLRSGSLDEQYF. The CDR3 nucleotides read TGCGCCAGCAGCTTGAGGTCAGGGTCACTTGACGAGCAGTACTTC.

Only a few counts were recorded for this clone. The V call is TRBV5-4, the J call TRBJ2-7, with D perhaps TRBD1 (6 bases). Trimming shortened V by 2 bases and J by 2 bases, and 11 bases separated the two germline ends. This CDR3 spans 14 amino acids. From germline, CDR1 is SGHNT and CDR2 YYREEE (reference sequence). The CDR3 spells CASSFDRRAYEQYF. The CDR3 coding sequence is TGTGCCAGCAGCTTTGACAGGCGAGCCTACGAGCAGTACTTC.

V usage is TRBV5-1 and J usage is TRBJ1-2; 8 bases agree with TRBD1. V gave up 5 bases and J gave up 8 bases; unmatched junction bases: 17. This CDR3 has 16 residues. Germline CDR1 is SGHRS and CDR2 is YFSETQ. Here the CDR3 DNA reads TGCGCCAGCAGGACCTCCGGGACAGGCCTTACCCGCGGCTACACCTTC. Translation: CASRTSGTGLTRGYTF.

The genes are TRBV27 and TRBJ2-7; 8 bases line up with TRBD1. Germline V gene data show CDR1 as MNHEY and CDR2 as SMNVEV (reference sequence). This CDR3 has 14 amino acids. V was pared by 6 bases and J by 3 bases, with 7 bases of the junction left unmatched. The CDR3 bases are TGTGCCAGCAGCCGACAGGGGCGAGGCTACGAGCAGTACTTC. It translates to CASSRQGRGYEQYF.

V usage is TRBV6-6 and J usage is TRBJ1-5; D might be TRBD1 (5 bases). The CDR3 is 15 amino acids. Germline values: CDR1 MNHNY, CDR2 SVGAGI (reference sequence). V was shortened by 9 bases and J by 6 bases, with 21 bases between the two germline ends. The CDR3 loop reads CARRFTGGGSQPQHF. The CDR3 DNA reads TGTGCCAGAAGATTCACCGGGGGGGGATCTCAGCCCCAGCATTTT.

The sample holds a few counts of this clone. The CDR3 spells CASSPFMGASGANVLTF. The CDR3 DNA reads TGTGCCAGCTCACCATTCATGGGGGCCTCTGGGGCCAACGTCCTGACTTTC. V and J are TRBV18 and TRBJ2-6, with D perhaps TRBD1 (6 bases). The V end was cut by 2 bases, the J end by 0 bases, with 11 bases between. Per the germline V gene, CDR1 is KGHSH and CDR2 is LQKENI. CDR3 length equals 17 residues.

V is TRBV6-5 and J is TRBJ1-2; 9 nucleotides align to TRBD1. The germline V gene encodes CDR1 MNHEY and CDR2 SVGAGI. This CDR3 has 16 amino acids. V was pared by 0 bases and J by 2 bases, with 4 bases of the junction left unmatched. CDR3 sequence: CASSYSMGQGNYGYTF. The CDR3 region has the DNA TGTGCCAGCAGTTACTCGATGGGACAGGGAAACTATGGCTACACCTTC.

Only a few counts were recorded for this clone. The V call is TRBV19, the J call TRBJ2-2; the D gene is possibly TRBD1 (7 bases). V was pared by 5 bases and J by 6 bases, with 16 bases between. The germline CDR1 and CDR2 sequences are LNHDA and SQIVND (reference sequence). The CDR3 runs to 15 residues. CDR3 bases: TGTGCCAGTAGTCGGCGGGACAGATTCCCCGGGGAGCTGTTTTTT. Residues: CASSRRDRFPGELFF.

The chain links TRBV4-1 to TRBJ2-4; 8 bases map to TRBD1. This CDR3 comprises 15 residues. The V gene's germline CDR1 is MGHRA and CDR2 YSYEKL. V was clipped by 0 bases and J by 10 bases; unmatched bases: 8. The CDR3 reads CASSQDLAGGWIQYF. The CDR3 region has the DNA TGCGCCAGCAGCCAAGATCTGGCAGGGGGCTGGATTCAGTACTTC.

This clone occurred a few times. The CDR3 nucleotides are TGTGCCAGCACTTCGGCCGGGGAGCTGTTTTTT. Translation: CASTSAGELFF. V usage is TRBV27 and J usage is TRBJ2-2; unclear D gene. In germline, CDR1 is MNHEY, CDR2 SMNVEV (reference sequence). Trimming removed 7 bases at V and 6 bases at J, with 6 bases between. This CDR3 spans 11 amino acids.

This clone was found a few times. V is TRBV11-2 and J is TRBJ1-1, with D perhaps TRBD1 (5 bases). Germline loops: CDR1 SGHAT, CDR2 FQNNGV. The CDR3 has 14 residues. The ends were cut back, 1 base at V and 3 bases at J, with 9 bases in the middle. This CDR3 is CASSLVQGYTEAFF. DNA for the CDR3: TGTGCCAGCAGCTTAGTTCAGGGCTACACTGAAGCTTTCTTT.

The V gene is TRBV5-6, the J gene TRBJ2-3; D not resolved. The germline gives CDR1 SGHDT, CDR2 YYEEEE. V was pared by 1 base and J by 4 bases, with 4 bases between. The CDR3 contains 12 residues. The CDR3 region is CASSLNSDTQYF. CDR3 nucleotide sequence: TGTGCCAGCAGCTTGAACTCAGATACGCAGTATTTT.